The 27 T cell receptor beta chains in this list originate from one sample, sequenced in a study of shared T cell receptors in the human thymus. Clones were sequenced by immunoSEQ multiplex PCR, and TCRdb holds only the in-frame ones, with some missing. Found here are about 380,000 clones, just under 95% of them singletons; the top ten hold approximately 0.02%. Material for sequencing was thymocytes. These receptors all stem from a human donor.

The V call is TRBV7-9, the J call TRBJ2-1, with 8 bases fitting TRBD1. Germline CDR1 SEHNR, CDR2 FQNEAQ (reference sequence). CDR3 length: 16 residues. The V and J ends lost 5 bases and 1 base, in that order; junction bases with no gene match: 7. For the CDR3, the DNA is TGTGCCAGCAGCCCCCAGACAGGGGTTTCCTACAATGAGCAGTTCTTC. Protein product: CASSPQTGVSYNEQFF.

V gene TRBV28 combines with J gene TRBJ2-5, with D hard to call. The assigned J gene may be wrong: the sequence end matches TRBJ2-7 better. Germline values: CDR1 MDHEN, CDR2 SYDVKM. This CDR3 contains 12 residues. CDR3 DNA sequence: TGTGCCACCCTTGACCCTTCCTACGAGCAGTACTTC. Its protein is CATLDPSYEQYF.

The chain recombines TRBV5-4 with TRBJ2-1; D is undetermined. The germline V gene has CDR1 SGHNT and CDR2 YYREEE (reference sequence). V gave up 3 bases and J gave up 0 bases, with 25 bases separating them. The CDR3 is made up of 20 amino acids. The CDR3 reads CASSCRGSPQPTPSYNEQFF. The CDR3 DNA follows: TGTGCCAGCAGCTGCCGAGGCAGTCCCCAGCCGACGCCCTCCTACAATGAGCAGTTCTTC.

This sequence joins TRBV6-1 and TRBJ2-3, with D perhaps being TRBD1 or TRBD2 (5 bases each). V lost 5 bases to trimming and J lost 1 base, with 7 bases between them. CDR3 length: 13 residues. In germline, CDR1 is MNHNS, CDR2 SASEGT. CDR3 residues: CASSWDGTDTQYF. CDR3 in DNA: TGTGCCAGCAGTTGGGACGGCACAGATACGCAGTATTTT.

The chain recombines TRBV18 with TRBJ2-7; D might be TRBD1 or TRBD2, each matching 5 bases. CDR3 length: 17 residues. Trimming pared 3 bases from V and 1 base from J, leaving 19 bases between. Germline V gene lookup returns CDR1 KGHSH and CDR2 LQKENI. The CDR3 loop is CASSPEWDPTGSYEQYF. The CDR3 nucleotides are TGTGCCAGCTCACCGGAATGGGACCCAACGGGATCCTACGAGCAGTACTTC.

The chain uses TRBV10-2 and TRBJ2-5, with D possibly matching TRBD2 (6 bases). The CDR3 covers 15 residues. Trimming shortened V by 5 bases and J by 5 bases, and 18 bases separated the two germline ends. The germline V gene encodes CDR1 WSHSY and CDR2 SAAADI. The CDR3 bases are TGCGCCAGCAGTTCGCCGGGACTGGGCCGGGAGACCCAGTACTTC. Translated: CASSSPGLGRETQYF.

The rearrangement links TRBV10-2 to TRBJ2-1; the D is unclear. The CDR3 length is 13 residues. Germline V gene data show CDR1 as WSHSY and CDR2 as SAAADI. V shed 3 bases and J shed 6 bases, with 9 bases lying between them. Here the CDR3 DNA reads TGCGCCAGCAGTGAAACGGCTACCAATGAGCAGTTCTTC. Translating it yields CASSETATNEQFF.

The chain links TRBV5-6 to TRBJ2-5; 12 nucleotides line up with TRBD2. The CDR3 has 16 amino acids. Germline-derived CDR1 and CDR2 are SGHDT and YYEEEE. The ends lost 4 bases at V and 5 bases at J; junction bases unmatched: 9. CDR3 loop: CASSITSGRPPETQYF. DNA for the CDR3: TGTGCCAGCAGCATTACTAGCGGGAGGCCCCCGGAGACCCAGTACTTC.

The rearrangement uses TRBV28 and TRBJ2-3, with 7 nucleotides matching TRBD2. The germline gives CDR1 MDHEN, CDR2 SYDVKM. The CDR3 consists of 18 residues. The V and J ends lost 2 bases and 6 bases, in that order; junction bases with no gene match: 17. CDR3 loop: CASSLIWPGRPDWDTQYF. CDR3 bases: TGTGCCAGCAGTTTAATCTGGCCCGGGAGGCCCGATTGGGATACGCAGTATTTT.

This rearrangement joins TRBV7-9 to TRBJ2-3; 8 bases align to TRBD2. The CDR3 has 16 residues. The V and J ends lost 5 bases and 4 bases, in that order; junction bases with no gene match: 11. CDR1 is SEHNR and CDR2 is FQNEAQ in the germline V gene (reference sequence). The CDR3 coding sequence is TGTGCCAGCAGCCCTAAAAGCGGGAGAATACCAGATACGCAGTATTTT. It yields the protein CASSPKSGRIPDTQYF.

The rearrangement joins TRBV28 to TRBJ2-4, with TRBD2 as a possible D gene (5 bases). Trimming removed 5 bases at V and 0 bases at J, with 20 bases between. This CDR3 has 18 residues. Germline-derived CDR1 and CDR2 are MDHEN and SYDVKM. For the CDR3, the DNA is TGTGCCAGCAGTCTCTCCCCCGGGGAAACTATAGCCAAAAACATTCAGTACTTC. Translated, it gives CASSLSPGETIAKNIQYF.

The V gene is TRBV18, the J gene TRBJ2-7; unclear D gene. The V gene lost 5 bases and the J gene lost 3 bases, with 41 bases spanning the gap. The CDR3 totals 23 residues. Looked up from germline, CDR1 is KGHSH and CDR2 is LQKENI. CDR3 amino acids: CASSFRRVGFVGLREGRYYEQYF. The CDR3 coding sequence is TGTGCCAGCTCATTCCGCCGTGTGGGTTTTGTCGGGTTAAGGGAAGGCAGATACTACGAGCAGTACTTC. Full variable domain (outside the CDR3, taken from reference TRBV18 and TRBJ2-7): NAGVMQNPRHLVRRRGQEARLRCSPMKGHSHVYWYRQLPEEGLKFMVYLQKENIIDESGMPKERFSAEFPKEGPSILRIQQVVRGDSAAYFCASSFRRVGFVGLREGRYYEQYFGPGTRLTVT.

CDR3 bases: TGCGCCAGCAGCTTGACACTAGACGAGCAGTACTTC. Protein sequence: CASSLTLDEQYF. The V call is TRBV5-1, the J call TRBJ2-7, with D maybe TRBD2 (5 bases). V shed 1 base and J shed 5 bases, with 7 bases lying between them. Germline V gene data show CDR1 as SGHRS and CDR2 as YFSETQ. There are 12 residues in the CDR3.

The V gene is TRBV25-1, the J gene TRBJ1-3; D unresolved. V shed 4 bases and J shed 0 bases, with 13 bases lying between them. The germline V gene encodes CDR1 MGHDK and CDR2 SYGVNS. CDR3 length equals 16 residues. CDR3 sequence (DNA): TGTGCCAGCAGTGCATCGCAACAGAGCTCTGGAAACACCATATATTTT. Its translation: CASSASQQSSGNTIYF.

The chain combines TRBV7-9 with TRBJ2-7; 14 bases fit TRBD2. The CDR3 loop spans 16 amino acids. Germline loops: CDR1 SEHNR, CDR2 FQNEAQ (reference sequence). V dropped 5 bases and J dropped 7; count of bases not matched to a gene: 10. The CDR3 bases are TGTGCCAGCAGCCTTCCGGGACTAGCGGGAGCAGAGGAGCAGTACTTC. Amino acids: CASSLPGLAGAEEQYF.

The V call is TRBV9, the J call TRBJ2-7, with D unresolved. In germline, CDR1 is SGDLS, CDR2 YYNGEE. V shed 7 bases and J shed 2 bases, with 1 base lying between them. The CDR3 is 9 residues long. The CDR3 sequence: CASPYEQYF. The CDR3 bases are TGTGCCAGCCCCTACGAGCAGTACTTC.

This rearrangement joins TRBV4-1 to TRBJ2-2; D may be TRBD2 (6 bases). The CDR3 length is 16 residues. Trimming removed 0 bases at V and 1 base at J, with 9 bases between. Germline loops: CDR1 MGHRA, CDR2 YSYEKL. CDR3 amino acids: CASSQEVGGNTGELFF. The CDR3 coding sequence is TGCGCCAGCAGCCAAGAAGTGGGAGGGAACACCGGGGAGCTGTTTTTT.

The chain joins TRBV18 to TRBJ1-5; TRBD1 agrees at 7 bases. V lost 3 bases to trimming and J lost 0 bases; unmatched junction nucleotides: 5. CDR3 length: 16 amino acids. The germline CDR1 and CDR2 sequences are KGHSH and LQKENI. This CDR3 is CASSPYRGRSNQPQHF. CDR3 DNA: TGTGCCAGCTCACCGTACAGGGGCCGTAGCAATCAGCCCCAGCATTTT.

The chain uses TRBV2 and TRBJ2-1; D might be TRBD2 (5 bases). The V end lost 1 base, the J end lost 10 bases, and 29 bases lay between the germline ends. Germline values: CDR1 SNHLY, CDR2 FYNNEI. The CDR3 is made up of 19 amino acids. In DNA form, the CDR3 reads TGTGCCAGCAGTGAAGACGACATCGGACTGATGGGCGAATCGGAGGAGCAGTTCTTC. Protein sequence: CASSEDDIGLMGESEEQFF.

This chain uses TRBV28 with TRBJ2-3; D may be TRBD2 (7 bases). V lost 8 bases and J lost 4, with 19 bases in between. The CDR3 totals 15 residues. Germline assignment: CDR1 MDHEN and CDR2 SYDVKM. The CDR3 DNA is TGTGCCAGCCGCATGGGCGGGGGCCTTCCAGATACGCAGTATTTT. Residues: CASRMGGGLPDTQYF.

The chain has TRBV6-5 and TRBJ1-4; D gene ambiguous. The germline V gene has CDR1 MNHEY and CDR2 SVGAGI. CDR3 length: 12 amino acids. V dropped 2 bases and J dropped 4 bases, with 2 bases sitting between them. CDR3 amino acids: CASSYGNEKLFF. In DNA form, the CDR3 reads TGTGCCAGCAGTTACGGTAATGAAAAACTGTTTTTT.

This chain links TRBV13 with TRBJ2-3; 8 nucleotides align to TRBD2. The CDR3 is 14 amino acids. In germline, CDR1 is PRHDT, CDR2 FYEKMQ (reference sequence). The V and J ends lost 7 bases and 2 bases, in that order; junction bases with no gene match: 5. This CDR3 is CASTGLALTDTQYF. The DNA of the CDR3 is TGTGCCAGCACCGGACTAGCCCTCACAGATACGCAGTATTTT.

The chain joins TRBV5-1 to TRBJ2-1; 7 nucleotides agree with TRBD2. CDR3 size: 15 residues. Unmatched junction bases numbered 9, after V lost 3 bases and J lost 6 bases. The V gene's germline CDR1 is SGHRS and CDR2 YFSETQ. The CDR3 sequence is CASSWGAGTSNEQFF. The CDR3 DNA follows: TGCGCCAGCAGCTGGGGAGCGGGAACGAGCAATGAGCAGTTCTTC.

V gene TRBV19 combines with J gene TRBJ2-7; D is perhaps TRBD1 (5 bases). This CDR3 is built from 15 residues. The V and J ends lost 4 bases and 7 bases respectively, with 20 bases between them. Germline assignment: CDR1 LNHDA and CDR2 SQIVND (reference sequence). The CDR3 is CASSTAQAFGTEQYF. CDR3 nucleotide sequence: TGTGCCAGTAGTACCGCACAGGCCTTCGGCACGGAGCAGTACTTC.

V usage is TRBV11-2 and J usage is TRBJ2-1; 10 positions match TRBD2. This CDR3 is built from 15 residues. The trim removed 5 bases at V and 4 bases at J, leaving 5 bases unmatched. Per the germline V gene, CDR1 is SGHAT and CDR2 is FQNNGV. DNA for the CDR3: TGTGCCAGCAGCACGTGGACTAGCGGTTACAATGAGCAGTTCTTC. Its protein product is CASSTWTSGYNEQFF.

The J gene is TRBJ2-5, the V gene TRBV6-5; possibly TRBD2 for D (6 bases). The length of the CDR3 is 11 residues. V gave up 7 bases and J gave up 5 bases, with 8 bases separating them. Germline V CDR1 and CDR2: MNHEY, SVGAGI. The CDR3 nucleotides read TGTGCCAGCAATGGGGGGGAGACCCAGTACTTC. Amino acids: CASNGGETQYF.

The CDR3 loop is CASSRPNDRAGNTIYF. The CDR3 coding sequence is TGTGCCAGCAGCAGACCTAATGACAGGGCTGGAAACACCATATATTTT. J is TRBJ1-3 and V is TRBV28, with 7 bases aligning to TRBD1. CDR3 length: 16 residues. Germline V CDR1 and CDR2: MDHEN, SYDVKM. V lost 6 bases to trimming and J lost 2 bases; unmatched junction nucleotides: 10.